This record covers a single T cell receptor (beta chain). What it recognizes is unknown. This entry comes from a study of regulatory and conventional T cells in RAG deficiency. Study-wide results and limits: Patient subsets had shorter CDR3s; Omenn Treg-Tconv overlap exceeded 90%. Omenn syndrome and CID/AS patients had around 100-fold fewer unique Treg TCR beta sequences, versus around 9.8-fold elsewhere.

Blood CD4+ CD25-high CD127-low regulatory T cells supplied the genomic DNA template. V gave up 5 bases and J gave up 6 bases, with 14 bases separating them. This CDR3 comprises 13 residues. CDR1 and CDR2 from the germline V gene are LNHDA and SQIVND (reference sequence). The method was immunoSEQ multiplex PCR; TCRdb's version includes in-frame clones alone and lacks a portion of them. Here the sample spans over 10,000 clones, roughly 95% being singletons. The sample was also linked to a second study, of regulatory T cells. As that report states: Amplification used 52 TRBV primers and 13 TRBJ primers.

This clonotype was obtained from a human donor in good health. Sequences were obtained from CD127- CD25+ CD4+ Tregs sorted from blood. J is TRBJ2-7 and V is TRBV19, with D possibly TRBD2 on 6 matching bases. CDR3 sequence (DNA): TGTGCCAGTAGTGCGGGGCGGGGAGGCGAGCAGTACTTC. Translated: CASSAGRGGEQYF.